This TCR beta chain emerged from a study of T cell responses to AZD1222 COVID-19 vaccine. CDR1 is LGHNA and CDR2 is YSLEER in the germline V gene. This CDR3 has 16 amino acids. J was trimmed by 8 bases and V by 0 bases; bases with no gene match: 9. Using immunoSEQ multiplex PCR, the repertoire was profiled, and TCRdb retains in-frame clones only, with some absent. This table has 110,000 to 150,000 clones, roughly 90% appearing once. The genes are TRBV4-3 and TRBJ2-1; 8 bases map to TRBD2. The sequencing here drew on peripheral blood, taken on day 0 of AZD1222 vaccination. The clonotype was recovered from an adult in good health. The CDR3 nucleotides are TGCGCCAGCAGCCAAGAGGGCGGCGGGGGGATTCATGAGCAGTTCTTC. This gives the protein CASSQEGGGGIHEQFF.